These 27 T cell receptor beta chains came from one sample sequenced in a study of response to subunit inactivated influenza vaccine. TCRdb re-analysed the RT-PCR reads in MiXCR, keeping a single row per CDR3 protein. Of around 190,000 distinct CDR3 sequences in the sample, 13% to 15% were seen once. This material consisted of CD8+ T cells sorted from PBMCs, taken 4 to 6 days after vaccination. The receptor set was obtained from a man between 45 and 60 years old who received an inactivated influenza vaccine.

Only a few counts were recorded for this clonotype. CDR3 sequence: CASSWEIYLGEQYF. CDR3 in DNA: TGTGCCAGCAGCTGGGAAATCTACCTAGGGGAGCAGTACTTC. The chain combines TRBV2 with TRBJ2-7; D is undetermined. This CDR3 spans 14 amino acids. CDR1 and CDR2 from the germline V gene are SNHLY and FYNNEI. The V gene lost 6 bases and the J gene lost 7 bases, with 19 bases spanning the gap.

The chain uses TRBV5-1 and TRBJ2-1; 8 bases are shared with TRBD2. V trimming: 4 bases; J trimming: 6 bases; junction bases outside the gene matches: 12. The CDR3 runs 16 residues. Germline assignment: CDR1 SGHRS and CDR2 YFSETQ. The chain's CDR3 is CASSTPAGDGINEQFF. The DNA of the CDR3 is TGCGCCAGCAGCACTCCAGCGGGGGACGGGATCAATGAGCAGTTCTTC.

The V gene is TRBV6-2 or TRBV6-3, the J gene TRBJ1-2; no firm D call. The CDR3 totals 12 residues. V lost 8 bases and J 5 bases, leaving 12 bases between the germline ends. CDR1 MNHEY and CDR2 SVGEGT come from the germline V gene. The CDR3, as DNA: TGTGCCAGCGCCCCAGGAGAATATGGCTACACCTTC. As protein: CASAPGEYGYTF.

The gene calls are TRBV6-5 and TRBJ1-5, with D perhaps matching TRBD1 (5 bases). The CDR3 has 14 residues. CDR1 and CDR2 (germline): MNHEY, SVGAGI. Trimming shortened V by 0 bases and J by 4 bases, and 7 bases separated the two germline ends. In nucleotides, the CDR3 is TGTGCCAGCAGTTACTCGGAGGGGAATCAGCCCCAGCATTTT. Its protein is CASSYSEGNQPQHF.

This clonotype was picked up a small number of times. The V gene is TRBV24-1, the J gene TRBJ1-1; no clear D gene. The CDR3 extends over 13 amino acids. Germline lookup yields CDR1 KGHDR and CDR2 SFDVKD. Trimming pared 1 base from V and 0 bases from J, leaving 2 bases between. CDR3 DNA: TGTGCCACCAGTGATTTTATGAACACTGAAGCTTTCTTT. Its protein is CATSDFMNTEAFF.

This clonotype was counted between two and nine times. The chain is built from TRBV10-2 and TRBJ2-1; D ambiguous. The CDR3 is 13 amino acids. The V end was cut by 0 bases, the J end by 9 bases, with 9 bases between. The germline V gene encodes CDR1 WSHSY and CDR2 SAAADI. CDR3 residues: CASSESSFGEQFF. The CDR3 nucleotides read TGCGCCAGCAGTGAGTCGAGTTTCGGTGAGCAGTTCTTC.

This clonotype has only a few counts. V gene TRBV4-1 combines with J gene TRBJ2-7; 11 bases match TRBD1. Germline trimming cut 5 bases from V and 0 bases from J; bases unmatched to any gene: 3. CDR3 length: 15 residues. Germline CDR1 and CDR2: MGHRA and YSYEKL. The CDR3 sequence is CASSSGQGASYEQYF. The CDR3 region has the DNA TGCGCCAGCAGCTCTGGACAGGGGGCCTCCTACGAGCAGTACTTC.

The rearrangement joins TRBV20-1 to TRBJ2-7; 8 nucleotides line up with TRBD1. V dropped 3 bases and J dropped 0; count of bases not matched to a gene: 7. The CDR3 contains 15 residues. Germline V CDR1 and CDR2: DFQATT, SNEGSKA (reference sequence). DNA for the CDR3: TGCAGTGCTAGGTCACGGACAGGGAGCTCCTACGAGCAGTACTTC. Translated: CSARSRTGSSYEQYF.

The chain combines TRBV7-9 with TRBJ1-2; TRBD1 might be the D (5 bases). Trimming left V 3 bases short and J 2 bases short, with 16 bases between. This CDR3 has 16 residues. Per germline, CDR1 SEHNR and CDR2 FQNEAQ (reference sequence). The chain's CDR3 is CASSLGRGTENYGYTF. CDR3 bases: TGTGCCAGCAGCTTGGGGCGGGGGACCGAGAACTATGGCTACACCTTC.

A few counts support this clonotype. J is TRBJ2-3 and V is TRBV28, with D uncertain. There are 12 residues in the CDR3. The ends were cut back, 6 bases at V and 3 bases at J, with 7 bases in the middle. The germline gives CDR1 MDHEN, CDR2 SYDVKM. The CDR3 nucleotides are TGTGCCAGCAGGGGAAAAACAGATACGCAGTATTTT. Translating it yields CASRGKTDTQYF.

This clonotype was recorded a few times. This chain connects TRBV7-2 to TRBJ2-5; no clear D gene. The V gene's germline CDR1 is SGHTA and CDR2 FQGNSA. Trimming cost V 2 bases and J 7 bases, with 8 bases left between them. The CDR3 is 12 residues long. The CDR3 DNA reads TGTGCCAGCAGCTTAACAACCGGGACCCAGTACTTC. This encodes CASSLTTGTQYF.

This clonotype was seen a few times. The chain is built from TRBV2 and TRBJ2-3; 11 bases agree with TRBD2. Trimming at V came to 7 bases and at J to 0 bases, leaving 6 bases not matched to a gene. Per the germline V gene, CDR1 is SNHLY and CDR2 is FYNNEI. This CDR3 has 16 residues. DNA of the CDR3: TGTGCCAGCACCACGGGACTAGCGGTTAGCACAGATACGCAGTATTTT. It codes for CASTTGLAVSTDTQYF.

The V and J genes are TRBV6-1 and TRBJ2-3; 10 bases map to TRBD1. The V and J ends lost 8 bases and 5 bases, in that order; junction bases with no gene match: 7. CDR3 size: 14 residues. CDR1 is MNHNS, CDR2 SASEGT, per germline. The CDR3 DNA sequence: TGTGCCAGCTCCCTATGGACAGGGGGAGATACGCAGTATTTT. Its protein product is CASSLWTGGDTQYF.

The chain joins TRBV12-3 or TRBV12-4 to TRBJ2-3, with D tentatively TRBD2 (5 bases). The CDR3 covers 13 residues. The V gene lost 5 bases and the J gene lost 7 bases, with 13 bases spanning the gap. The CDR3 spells CASSLGLQHTQYF. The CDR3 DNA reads TGTGCCAGCAGTCTAGGACTCCAACATACGCAGTATTTT.

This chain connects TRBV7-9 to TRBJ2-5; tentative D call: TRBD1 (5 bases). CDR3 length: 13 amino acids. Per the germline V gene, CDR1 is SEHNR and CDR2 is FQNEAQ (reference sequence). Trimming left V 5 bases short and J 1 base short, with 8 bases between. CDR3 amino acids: CASSDSLQETQYF. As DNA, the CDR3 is TGTGCCAGCAGCGACAGTCTCCAAGAGACCCAGTACTTC.

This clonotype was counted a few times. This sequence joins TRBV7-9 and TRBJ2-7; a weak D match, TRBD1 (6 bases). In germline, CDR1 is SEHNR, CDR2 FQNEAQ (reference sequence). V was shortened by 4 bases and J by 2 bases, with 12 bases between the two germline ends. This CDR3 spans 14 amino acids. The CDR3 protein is CASSSPKGAYEQYF. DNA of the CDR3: TGTGCCAGCAGCTCCCCGAAGGGGGCCTACGAGCAGTACTTC.

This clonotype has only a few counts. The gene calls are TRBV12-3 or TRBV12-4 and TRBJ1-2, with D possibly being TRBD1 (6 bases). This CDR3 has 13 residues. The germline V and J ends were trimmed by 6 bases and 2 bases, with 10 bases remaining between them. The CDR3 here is CASSPQGNYGYTF. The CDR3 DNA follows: TGTGCCAGCAGCCCCCAGGGGAACTATGGCTACACCTTC.

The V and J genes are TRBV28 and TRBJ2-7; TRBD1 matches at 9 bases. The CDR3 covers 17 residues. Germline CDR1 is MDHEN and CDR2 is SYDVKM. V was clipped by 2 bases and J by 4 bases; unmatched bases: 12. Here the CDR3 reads CASSLTPGQGLRYEQYF. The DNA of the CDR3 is TGTGCCAGCAGTTTAACCCCCGGACAGGGGTTAAGGTACGAGCAGTACTTC.

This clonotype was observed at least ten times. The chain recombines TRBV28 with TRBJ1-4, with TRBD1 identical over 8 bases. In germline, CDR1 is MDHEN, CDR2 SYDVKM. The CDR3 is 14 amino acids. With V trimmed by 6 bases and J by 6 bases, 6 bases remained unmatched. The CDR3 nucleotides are TGTGCCAGCAGCCCGGACAGGGAACATGAAAAACTGTTTTTT. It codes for CASSPDREHEKLFF.

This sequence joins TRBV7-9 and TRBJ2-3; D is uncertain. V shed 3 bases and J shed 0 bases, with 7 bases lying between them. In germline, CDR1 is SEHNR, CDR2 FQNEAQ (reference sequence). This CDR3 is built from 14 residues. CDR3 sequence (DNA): TGTGCCAGCAGCTTCGCCGTTAGCACAGATACGCAGTATTTT. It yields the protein CASSFAVSTDTQYF.

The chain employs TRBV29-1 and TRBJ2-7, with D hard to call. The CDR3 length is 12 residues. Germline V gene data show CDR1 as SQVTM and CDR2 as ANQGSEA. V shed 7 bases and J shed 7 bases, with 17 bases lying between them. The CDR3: CSGTRGQREQYF. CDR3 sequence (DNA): TGCAGCGGGACCCGCGGCCAAAGGGAGCAGTACTTC.

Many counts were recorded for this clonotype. The CDR3 nucleotides read TGTGCCAGCAGTGATGGTGGGGGAAGCGAGCAGTACTTC. Its protein product is CASSDGGGSEQYF. This chain uses TRBV2 with TRBJ2-7, with D possibly being TRBD1 or TRBD2 (5 bases each). The ends were cut back, 3 bases at V and 6 bases at J, with 12 bases in the middle. The CDR3 runs to 13 residues. CDR1 is SNHLY, CDR2 FYNNEI, per germline.

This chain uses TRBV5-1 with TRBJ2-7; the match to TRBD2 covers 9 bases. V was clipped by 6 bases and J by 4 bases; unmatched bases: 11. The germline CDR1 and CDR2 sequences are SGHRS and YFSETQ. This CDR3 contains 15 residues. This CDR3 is CASKYSGSLSYEQYF. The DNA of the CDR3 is TGCGCCAGCAAATATAGCGGGAGTCTATCGTACGAGCAGTACTTC.

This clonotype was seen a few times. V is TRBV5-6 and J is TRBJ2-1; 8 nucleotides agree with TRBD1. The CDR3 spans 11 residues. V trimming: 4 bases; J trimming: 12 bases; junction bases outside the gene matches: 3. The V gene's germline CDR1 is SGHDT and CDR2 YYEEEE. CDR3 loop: CASSDGQGQFF. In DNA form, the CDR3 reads TGTGCCAGCAGCGACGGACAGGGGCAGTTCTTC. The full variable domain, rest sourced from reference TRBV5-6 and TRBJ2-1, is DAGVTQSPTHLIKTRGQQVTLRCSPKSGHDTVSWYQQALGQGPQFIFQYYEEEERQRGNFPDRFSGHQFPNYSSELNVNALLLGDSALYLCASSDGQGQFFGPGTRLTVL.

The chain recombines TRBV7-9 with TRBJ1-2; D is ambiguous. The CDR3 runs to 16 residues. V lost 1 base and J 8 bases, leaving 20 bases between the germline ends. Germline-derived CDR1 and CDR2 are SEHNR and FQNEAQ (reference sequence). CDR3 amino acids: CASSLVAGPYDGGYTF. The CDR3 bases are TGTGCCAGCAGCTTAGTGGCCGGACCCTACGACGGGGGCTACACCTTC.

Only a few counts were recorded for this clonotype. The CDR3 sequence: CASSSTGQLIYGYTF. DNA for the CDR3: TGTGCCAGCAGTTCCACGGGACAGTTAATTTATGGCTACACCTTC. The genes are TRBV6-5 and TRBJ1-2, with 7 bases identical to TRBD1. Germline-derived CDR1 and CDR2 are MNHEY and SVGAGI. The CDR3 is 15 residues long. Trimming removed 4 bases from V and 5 bases from J; junction bases left unmatched: 10.

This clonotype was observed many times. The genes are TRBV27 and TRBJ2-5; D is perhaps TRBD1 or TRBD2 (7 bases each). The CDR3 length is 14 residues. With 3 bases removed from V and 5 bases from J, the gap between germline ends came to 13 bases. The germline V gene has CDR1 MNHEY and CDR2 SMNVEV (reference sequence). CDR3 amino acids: CASSFQGGGETQYF. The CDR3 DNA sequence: TGTGCCAGCAGTTTTCAGGGGGGGGGCGAGACCCAGTACTTC.